The clone carrying this TCR beta chain was detected many times. Its antigen is as yet unknown. It was through 5'RACE template switching that TCR cDNA was made, with a universal primer site and UMIs added. Each CDR3 protein is one row after TCRdb ran MiXCR on the 5' RACE reads. The sample holds under 350,000 distinct CDR3 sequences; roughly 3.9% are singletons and the top ten take approximately 25%. This sample was included in a study of T cells after yellow fever vaccination. Findings of the study overall: Clones from primary vaccination mostly reappeared after the booster (around 97% CD4, under 90% CD8). The secondary T-cell response peaked on day 5, not day 15, but was weaker.

The sequencing used PBMCs, collected 5 days after the yellow fever booster vaccination. The origin of this receptor is a man in his late teens or twenties who received the YFV17D yellow fever vaccine.

This chain's CDR3 is CASSFQGNYGYTF. DNA for the CDR3: TGTGCCAGCAGTTTCCAGGGGAACTATGGCTACACCTTC. The chain joins TRBV27 to TRBJ1-2; a possible D gene is TRBD1 (6 bases). V lost 3 bases and J 2 bases, leaving 7 bases between the germline ends. CDR1 and CDR2 (germline): MNHEY, SMNVEV (reference sequence). CDR3 size: 13 residues.